The clone carrying this TCR beta chain was seen just once. The record originates from a study of blood T cell repertoires in COVID-19. About the study: Samples came from the United States, Italy and Spain, spanning acute and convalescent COVID-19.

Seattle's enrolled individuals joined amid active infection and were then monitored longitudinally. Methods used by the authors: Amplification of reference gene primers provided the estimated nucleated cell counts. The method was immunoSEQ multiplex PCR; TCRdb's version includes in-frame clones alone and lacks a portion of them. That table gives V, J and clone size, and the DNA gave D and trimming. This sample has about 130,000 clones, with 86% found just once. The sample comprised peripheral blood. The receptor comes from a woman aged 70-85 years with COVID-19, enrolled during active disease.

The CDR3: CASRRTGGGHEQYF. The DNA for the CDR3 is TGTGCCAGCAGGAGGACAGGGGGAGGTCACGAGCAGTACTTC. The V gene is TRBV6-5, the J gene TRBJ2-7; 10 nucleotides match TRBD1. This CDR3 is built from 14 residues. J lost 5 bases, V lost 6 bases, and 7 bases had no gene match. The germline V gene encodes CDR1 MNHEY and CDR2 SVGAGI.